These 28 T cell receptor beta chains share one sample of origin, sequenced in a study of T cell responses to AZD1222 COVID-19 vaccine. Sequencing used immunoSEQ multiplex PCR; TCRdb keeps in-frame clones, though not all of them. The repertoire holds about 120,000 clones, 88% seen once, with roughly 5.4% in the top ten. Sequenced here: peripheral blood, sampled on day 0 of AZD1222 vaccination. These receptors all stem from an adult in good health.

The genes are TRBV6-1 and TRBJ1-5; D may be TRBD1 (6 bases). The CDR3 is made up of 16 amino acids. Trimming shortened V by 0 bases and J by 3 bases, and 12 bases separated the two germline ends. CDR1 and CDR2 from the germline V gene are MNHNS and SASEGT. As DNA, the CDR3 is TGTGCCAGCAGTGAAGCGAGGGACAAGTTCAATCAGCCCCAGCATTTT. It translates to CASSEARDKFNQPQHF.

This chain connects TRBV30 to TRBJ1-4; 9 bases fit TRBD1. The CDR3 sequence is 12 residues long. In germline, CDR1 is GTSNPN, CDR2 SVGIG (reference sequence). V dropped 8 bases and J dropped 5; count of bases not matched to a gene: 3. As DNA, the CDR3 is TGTGCCAGACAGGGGGGAAATGAAAAACTGTTTTTT. It encodes CARQGGNEKLFF.

This chain uses TRBV11-3 with TRBJ2-7; no clear D. CDR3 length equals 14 residues. V lost 4 bases to trimming and J lost 2 bases, with 12 bases between them. Germline CDR1 SGHNT, CDR2 YENEEA. The CDR3 spells CASSSYGRPYEQYF. CDR3 bases: TGTGCCAGCAGCTCGTACGGACGGCCCTACGAGCAGTACTTC.

This chain uses TRBV27 with TRBJ1-5; D may be TRBD1 (5 bases). The CDR3 is made up of 13 amino acids. V was pared by 3 bases and J by 7 bases, with 10 bases between. Germline V gene sequence: CDR1 MNHEY, CDR2 SMNVEV (reference sequence). CDR3: CASSFGGGQPQHF. CDR3 nucleotide sequence: TGTGCCAGCAGTTTCGGGGGAGGGCAGCCCCAGCATTTT.

The chain recombines TRBV24-1 with TRBJ2-2; 7 bases agree with TRBD1. CDR3 length: 18 residues. Germline V CDR1 and CDR2: KGHDR, SFDVKD. The J segment lost 3 bases and the V segment lost 5 bases, leaving 14 bases of the junction unmatched. The CDR3 nucleotides read TGTGCCACCAGTGCTGTGGGACAGATTCCCATTTACACCGGGGAGCTGTTTTTT. Encoded protein: CATSAVGQIPIYTGELFF.

The V gene is TRBV10-1, the J gene TRBJ1-4; 10 nucleotides align to TRBD1. This CDR3 has 14 amino acids. Trimming at V came to 6 bases and at J to 5 bases, leaving 3 bases not matched to a gene. CDR1 WNHNN and CDR2 SYGVQD come from the germline V gene (reference sequence). Written as DNA, the CDR3 is TGCGCCAGCAGCCCGGGACAGGGGAATGAAAAACTGTTTTTT. Protein sequence: CASSPGQGNEKLFF.

This sequence joins TRBV30 and TRBJ1-4, with a weak D call TRBD1 (6 bases). The CDR3 is 13 amino acids. In germline, CDR1 is GTSNPN, CDR2 SVGIG (reference sequence). V was shortened by 5 bases and J by 5 bases, with 12 bases between the two germline ends. CDR3 sequence (DNA): TGTGCCTGGGGGATTAGGGGGAATGAAAAACTGTTTTTT. Protein product: CAWGIRGNEKLFF.

The rearrangement joins TRBV2 to TRBJ1-5; D call uncertain. The CDR3 runs 14 residues. The V gene's germline CDR1 is SNHLY and CDR2 FYNNEI. V was clipped by 5 bases and J by 4 bases, with 12 bases between them. CDR3 in amino acids: CASSRTGENQPQHF. The DNA for the CDR3 is TGTGCCAGCAGTCGGACCGGGGAGAATCAGCCCCAGCATTTT.

Worth noting for this clone: A junction end diverges from the germline sequence, so it may reflect a read error. The chain carries TRBV3-1 (or the pseudogene TRBV3-2) and TRBJ1-3; perhaps TRBD1 as D (6 bases). In germline, CDR1 is LGHDT, CDR2 YNNKEL (reference sequence). This CDR3 is 12 amino acids long. CDR3 region: CASSQEGNKGDF. For the CDR3, the DNA is TGTGCCAGCAGCCAAGAGGGGAACAAGGGGGATTTT.

For this clone: One end of the junction varies from germline; a read error may be responsible. This sequence joins TRBV28 and TRBJ1-2; D gene ambiguous. The CDR3 contains 13 residues. CDR1 is MDHEN and CDR2 is SYDVKM in the germline V gene. The CDR3 bases are TGTGCCGGCAGTTTAGATCGGAGCCTGGGCTACACCTTC. It specifies CAGSLDRSLGYTF.

The genes are TRBV28 and TRBJ1-2; D not certain. There are 15 residues in the CDR3. In germline, CDR1 is MDHEN, CDR2 SYDVKM. V was shortened by 6 bases and J by 2 bases, with 16 bases between the two germline ends. DNA of the CDR3: TGTGCCAGCAGATCCCTCTCCCACAGAAACTATGGCTACACCTTC. This sequence encodes CASRSLSHRNYGYTF.

The chain couples TRBV28 to TRBJ1-1, with a tentative D call TRBD1 (6 bases). Germline V gives CDR1 MDHEN, CDR2 SYDVKM. Trimming took off 2 bases at V and 1 base at J, with 20 bases between the two ends. The CDR3 length is 18 residues. The CDR3 reads CASSLIPPPGARNTEAFF. CDR3 in DNA: TGTGCCAGCAGTTTAATCCCCCCCCCAGGGGCACGGAACACTGAAGCTTTCTTT.

The chain is built from TRBV7-9 and TRBJ2-7; D is uncertain. V gave up 5 bases and J gave up 4 bases, with 6 bases separating them. The CDR3 totals 11 residues. Per the germline V gene, CDR1 is SEHNR and CDR2 is FQNEAQ (reference sequence). CDR3 DNA sequence: TGTGCCAGCAGCCTAAGTTACGAGCAGTACTTC. Amino acid sequence: CASSLSYEQYF.

The chain uses TRBV10-3 and TRBJ2-5; 14 bases map to TRBD2. J lost 6 bases, V lost 10 bases, and 16 bases had no gene match. The CDR3 covers 17 residues. Germline assignment: CDR1 ENHRY and CDR2 SYGVKD. The CDR3, as DNA: TGTGCCACCGCAAGACTAGCGGGAGGGCGTTCCGTTCAGACCCAGTACTTC. Residues: CATARLAGGRSVQTQYF.

CDR3 bases: TGCGCCAGCAGCGTACCTCGGGACATCGACAATGAGCAGTTCTTC. Translation gives CASSVPRDIDNEQFF. V is TRBV5-1 and J is TRBJ2-1, with a possible D match to TRBD1 (6 bases). Trimming removed 4 bases at V and 5 bases at J, with 16 bases between. The germline V gene encodes CDR1 SGHRS and CDR2 YFSETQ. The CDR3 covers 15 residues.

V and J are TRBV5-1 and TRBJ1-2; D is undetermined. This CDR3 has 14 amino acids. Trimming cost V 0 bases and J 2 bases, with 8 bases left between them. CDR1 and CDR2 from the germline V gene are SGHRS and YFSETQ. The CDR3 reads CASSLGSENYGYTF. The CDR3 nucleotides read TGCGCCAGCAGCTTGGGATCGGAAAACTATGGCTACACCTTC.

The V gene is TRBV3-1 (or the pseudogene TRBV3-2), the J gene TRBJ1-2; TRBD1 might be the D (5 bases). The CDR3 covers 13 residues. Germline V CDR1 and CDR2: LGHDT, YNNKEL (reference sequence). The V gene lost 10 bases and the J gene lost 3 bases, with 15 bases spanning the gap. CDR3 region: CATSSETDYGYTF. The CDR3, as DNA: TGTGCCACCTCATCCGAGACAGACTATGGCTACACCTTC.

The rearrangement links TRBV27 to TRBJ1-6; TRBD1 aligns across 10 bases. Germline V gene sequence: CDR1 MNHEY, CDR2 SMNVEV (reference sequence). V shed 4 bases, J shed 9 bases, and the junction held 3 bases outside the gene matches. This CDR3 comprises 14 residues. This chain's CDR3 is CASSSGTGASPLHF. The DNA for the CDR3 is TGTGCCAGCAGTTCCGGGACAGGGGCTTCACCCCTCCACTTT.

CDR3 bases: TGTGCCAGCAGTTCTGAAGAGATGGAGACCCAGTACTTC. This codes for CASSSEEMETQYF. This rearrangement joins TRBV6-2 or TRBV6-3 to TRBJ2-5; the D is unclear. Germline CDR1 and CDR2: MNHEY and SVGEGT. V was clipped by 4 bases and J by 5 bases, with 11 bases between them. The CDR3 loop spans 13 amino acids.

The gene calls are TRBV29-1 and TRBJ1-2, with 7 nucleotides matching TRBD1. The germline CDR1 and CDR2 sequences are SQVTM and ANQGSEA. CDR3 length: 14 residues. The V and J ends lost 1 base and 0 bases, in that order; junction bases with no gene match: 2. In DNA form, the CDR3 reads TGCAGCGTTGAAGTCGGGACAGCTAACTATGGCTACACCTTC. It translates to CSVEVGTANYGYTF.

CDR3 sequence: CASSLAGDSLRQYF. The DNA for the CDR3 is TGCGCCAGCAGCTTGGCCGGGGACTCCCTGAGGCAGTACTTC. V gene TRBV5-1 combines with J gene TRBJ2-7, with a tentative D call TRBD2 (6 bases). The CDR3 runs 14 residues. The germline V gene has CDR1 SGHRS and CDR2 YFSETQ. V lost 0 bases and J lost 9, with 16 bases in between. Drawing the rest from reference TRBV5-1 and TRBJ2-7, the complete variable domain is KAGVTQTPRYLIKTRGQQVTLSCSPISGHRSVSWYQQTPGQGLQFLFEYFSETQRNKGNFPGRFSGRQFSNSRSEMNVSTLELGDSALYLCASSLAGDSLRQYFGPGTRLTVT.

The chain carries TRBV2 and TRBJ1-1; 7 positions agree with TRBD1. From germline, CDR1 is SNHLY and CDR2 FYNNEI. The V segment lost 6 bases and the J segment 2 bases; nucleotides outside the gene matches: 6. CDR3 length: 14 residues. In nucleotides, the CDR3 is TGTGCCAGCAGCTCCTACAGGGGAAACACTGAAGCTTTCTTT. This sequence encodes CASSSYRGNTEAFF. The whole variable domain, remainder taken from reference TRBV2 and TRBJ1-1, is EPEVTQTPSHQVTQMGQEVILRCVPISNHLYFYWYRQILGQKVEFLVSFYNNEISEKSEIFDDQFSVERPDGSNFTLKIRSTKLEDSAMYFCASSSYRGNTEAFFGQGTRLTVV.

The J gene is TRBJ2-7, the V gene TRBV18; TRBD1 matches 7 bases. The CDR3 runs 16 residues. The germline V gene has CDR1 KGHSH and CDR2 LQKENI. Trimming took 3 bases from V and 0 from J; bases not matched to a gene: 8. The CDR3 protein is CASSPISGQTSYEQYF. DNA for the CDR3: TGTGCCAGCTCACCGATCTCGGGACAGACCTCCTACGAGCAGTACTTC. The whole variable domain, filled in from reference TRBV18 and TRBJ2-7, reads NAGVMQNPRHLVRRRGQEARLRCSPMKGHSHVYWYRQLPEEGLKFMVYLQKENIIDESGMPKERFSAEFPKEGPSILRIQQVVRGDSAAYFCASSPISGQTSYEQYFGPGTRLTVT.

The chain joins TRBV6-6 to TRBJ2-7; D gene unclear. Germline CDR1 MNHNY, CDR2 SVGAGI (reference sequence). V was clipped by 5 bases and J by 10 bases, with 12 bases between them. The CDR3 is 11 residues long. For the CDR3, the DNA is TGTGCCAGCAGTCCTCAAAATCGCCAGTACTTC. Amino acid sequence: CASSPQNRQYF.

The rearrangement joins TRBV14 to TRBJ1-4; 7 nucleotides agree with TRBD1. The CDR3 runs 14 residues. V shed 4 bases, J shed 9 bases, and the junction held 8 bases outside the gene matches. Germline V CDR1 and CDR2: SGHDN, FVKESK. The CDR3 DNA reads TGTGCCAGCAGCCGACAGGGAGTGGAGAAAAAACTGTTTTTT. Amino acid sequence: CASSRQGVEKKLFF.

V usage is TRBV6-6 and J usage is TRBJ2-5; no clear D gene. V was clipped by 2 bases and J by 2 bases, with 6 bases between them. This CDR3 comprises 13 residues. Germline V gene lookup returns CDR1 MNHNY and CDR2 SVGAGI (reference sequence). This CDR3 is CASSYGEQETQYF. The CDR3 region has the DNA TGTGCCAGCAGTTACGGCGAGCAAGAGACCCAGTACTTC.

The chain combines TRBV28 with TRBJ2-7; D possibly corresponds to TRBD1 (6 bases). Deletions cut 2 bases from V and 2 bases from J, with 10 bases between. Germline V gene sequence: CDR1 MDHEN, CDR2 SYDVKM. The CDR3 runs 14 residues. The CDR3 spells CASSLVGTTYEQYF. Written as DNA, the CDR3 is TGTGCCAGCAGTTTAGTGGGGACAACCTACGAGCAGTACTTC.

The J gene is TRBJ1-5, the V gene TRBV6-5, with D perhaps TRBD1 (5 bases). V lost 6 bases and J 7 bases, leaving 16 bases between the germline ends. Germline-derived CDR1 and CDR2 are MNHEY and SVGAGI. This CDR3 region has 14 residues. The DNA of the CDR3 is TGTGCCAGCAGCCGCCCGGGGGGTGGACAGCCCCAGCATTTT. This encodes CASSRPGGGQPQHF.